Here is one T cell receptor beta chain with its context. Germline V gives CDR1 SGHAT, CDR2 FQNNGV. This CDR3 spans 14 amino acids. Between the trimmed V and J ends, which lost 3 bases and 3 bases, there was a span of 12 bases. The data were obtained in a study of blood T cell repertoires in COVID-19. Study-level information: Specimens from acute and convalescent COVID-19 originated in the United States, Italy and Spain. PBMCs, B-cell-depleted T cells, or T cells provided the cDNA or gDNA that made up the material.

In the authors' methods: Reference gene primer amplification in the assay estimated nucleated cell counts. The protocol was immunoSEQ multiplex PCR, while the TCRdb copy is restricted to in-frame clones and leaves out a portion. V, J and clone size were drawn from that table, and D and trimming were deduced from the DNA. The sample gives around 100,000 clones, 80% to 90% of which show up once; 5% is in the top ten. V usage is TRBV11-2 and J usage is TRBJ2-7; weak D call: TRBD1 (7 bases). Sequenced: peripheral blood. The sequence was collected from a human donor in a cohort sampled during active COVID-19. CDR3 in amino acids: CASSLGRGVYEQYF. In nucleotides, the CDR3 is TGTGCCAGCAGCTTGGGCAGGGGGGTCTACGAGCAGTACTTC.